One and the same sample provided the 32 T cell receptor beta chains below, sequenced in a study of shared clonotypes between healthy human individuals. Repertoires were generated with immunoSEQ multiplex PCR, while TCRdb's copy carries only in-frame clones and drops some. The table includes 600,000 to 750,000 clones, about two thirds detected once. Sequenced sample: memory CD4+ T cells sorted from blood. This sample's subset: CD45RA-negative fraction. The receptors stem from a woman aged 30 to 39 in good health.

This clone was found a few times. The chain is built from TRBV9 and TRBJ1-2, with unresolved D. The CDR3 sequence is 12 residues long. V lost 3 bases, J lost 6 bases, and 9 bases lay in between. In germline, CDR1 is SGDLS, CDR2 YYNGEE. The CDR3 region is CASSEIRDGYTF. The CDR3 nucleotides read TGTGCCAGCAGCGAAATAAGAGATGGCTACACCTTC.

The J gene is TRBJ2-7, the V gene TRBV29-1, with 8 bases lining up with TRBD1. The CDR3 sequence is 14 residues long. With 5 bases clipped from V and 2 bases from J, the junction kept 8 bases outside the gene matches. CDR1 and CDR2 (germline): SQVTM, ANQGSEA. CDR3 nucleotides: TGCAGCGTTTCCTCGGACAGGGAAACCTACGAGCAGTACTTC. Its translation: CSVSSDRETYEQYF.

The chain links TRBV28 to TRBJ2-7; TRBD1 is a possible D gene (5 bases). V was pared by 3 bases and J by 9 bases, with 21 bases between. Germline V CDR1 and CDR2: MDHEN, SYDVKM. The CDR3 covers 15 residues. CDR3 amino acids: CASSFAGQAAVAQYF. CDR3 in DNA: TGTGCCAGCAGTTTCGCAGGGCAGGCGGCCGTCGCGCAGTACTTC.

In regard to this clone: The same CDR3 is also encoded by other DNA sequences in this sample. The chain couples TRBV5-1 to TRBJ2-5; 7 bases are a match to TRBD1. The trim removed 0 bases at V and 0 bases at J, leaving 2 bases unmatched. Per germline, CDR1 SGHRS and CDR2 YFSETQ. CDR3 length: 15 residues. The CDR3 spells CASSLGDRDQETQYF. The CDR3 bases are TGCGCCAGCAGCTTGGGTGACAGGGACCAAGAGACCCAGTACTTC.

V gene TRBV30 combines with J gene TRBJ1-3; D remains ambiguous. The CDR3 is 14 residues long. V shed 3 bases and J shed 1 base, with 10 bases lying between them. Per the germline V gene, CDR1 is GTSNPN and CDR2 is SVGIG (reference sequence). In nucleotides, the CDR3 is TGTGCCTGGAGGGAAATGAGTTCTGGAAACACCATATATTTT. Translating gives CAWREMSSGNTIYF.

The rearrangement joins TRBV25-1 to TRBJ2-5; D gene ambiguous. This CDR3 has 11 residues. The germline CDR1 and CDR2 sequences are MGHDK and SYGVNS. V was trimmed by 6 bases and J by 4 bases, leaving 6 bases between them. The CDR3 reads CASRQRETQYF. The CDR3 DNA follows: TGTGCCAGCAGGCAAAGAGAGACCCAGTACTTC. Filled out from reference TRBV25-1 and TRBJ2-5, the complete variable domain reads EADIYQTPRYLVIGTGKKITLECSQTMGHDKMYWYQQDPGMELHLIHYSYGVNSTEKGDLSSESTVSRIRTEHFPLTLESARPSHTSQYLCASRQRETQYFGPGTRLLVL.

This sequence joins TRBV7-9 and TRBJ2-3, with 8 bases identical to TRBD2. Germline values: CDR1 SEHNR, CDR2 FQNEAQ (reference sequence). Trimming cost V 1 base and J 3 bases; bases outside gene matches: 6. This CDR3 contains 16 residues. The CDR3 region is CASSLGKREITDTQYF. CDR3 sequence (DNA): TGTGCCAGCAGCTTAGGAAAGCGGGAGATAACAGATACGCAGTATTTT.

A word on this clone: Other DNA sequences in the sample encode the same CDR3. The chain has TRBV2 and TRBJ2-3, with 11 nucleotides matching TRBD2. Losses at the gene ends were 2 bases for V and 6 bases for J; bases not matched to a gene: 4. The germline V gene has CDR1 SNHLY and CDR2 FYNNEI. CDR3 length: 15 amino acids. The CDR3 DNA reads as TGTGCCAGCAGTGAACTAGCGGGGGGCTTCGATACGCAGTATTTT. It translates to CASSELAGGFDTQYF. The complete variable domain, with remaining parts taken from reference TRBV2 and TRBJ2-3, reads EPEVTQTPSHQVTQMGQEVILRCVPISNHLYFYWYRQILGQKVEFLVSFYNNEISEKSEIFDDQFSVERPDGSNFTLKIRSTKLEDSAMYFCASSELAGGFDTQYFGPGTRLTVL.

This clone is a singleton in its sample. The genes are TRBV25-1 and TRBJ2-7, with D uncertain. Germline-derived CDR1 and CDR2 are MGHDK and SYGVNS. The V gene lost 4 bases and the J gene lost 4 bases, with 11 bases spanning the gap. The CDR3 runs to 13 residues. CDR3 amino acids: CASSAAVVYEQYF. The DNA for the CDR3 is TGTGCCAGCAGTGCGGCCGTGGTTTACGAGCAGTACTTC.

In this sample, this clone turned up a few times. This CDR3 reads CASSAGTDPEKLFF. The CDR3 bases are TGCGCCAGCAGCGCCGGGACAGACCCTGAAAAACTGTTTTTT. The V and J genes are TRBV5-1 and TRBJ1-4, with 7 bases matching TRBD1. Germline CDR1 and CDR2: SGHRS and YFSETQ. The CDR3 extends over 14 amino acids. The trim removed 4 bases at V and 7 bases at J, leaving 7 bases unmatched.

This clone was found many times. The chain carries TRBV19 and TRBJ1-3, with D perhaps matching TRBD1 (5 bases). Trimming removed 4 bases at V and 0 bases at J, with 10 bases between. The CDR3 sequence is 15 residues long. From germline, CDR1 is LNHDA and CDR2 SQIVND (reference sequence). For the CDR3, the DNA is TGTGCCAGTAGTACAGCAGGGAGCTCTGGAAACACCATATATTTT. This translates into CASSTAGSSGNTIYF.

This sequence joins TRBV2 and TRBJ1-6; D gene unclear. In germline, CDR1 is SNHLY, CDR2 FYNNEI. V gave up 6 bases and J gave up 4 bases, with 13 bases separating them. This CDR3 contains 15 residues. CDR3 protein: CASRDDTLYNSPLHF. DNA for the CDR3: TGTGCCAGCAGAGATGACACTCTATATAATTCACCCCTCCACTTT.

Regarding this clone: This same CDR3 is encoded by further DNA sequences in the sample. The gene calls are TRBV5-1 and TRBJ2-1; weak D call: TRBD2 (6 bases). Germline loops: CDR1 SGHRS, CDR2 YFSETQ. Trimming pared 4 bases from V and 4 bases from J, leaving 15 bases between. The CDR3 spans 15 residues. For the CDR3, the DNA is TGCGCCAGCAGCACCGATAGTAGCGGTTACAATGAGCAGTTCTTC. This sequence encodes CASSTDSSGYNEQFF.

V and J are TRBV7-9 and TRBJ2-2, with a weak D call TRBD2 (6 bases). The CDR3 runs to 15 residues. Germline V gene data show CDR1 as SEHNR and CDR2 as FQNEAQ (reference sequence). Trimming pared 2 bases from V and 6 bases from J, leaving 13 bases between. The CDR3 DNA follows: TGTGCCAGCAGCTTATTGACTGCTAGCGCCGGGGAGCTGTTTTTT. Residues: CASSLLTASAGELFF.

This clone was seen more than once but under ten times. This sequence joins TRBV9 and TRBJ1-1; weak D call: TRBD1 (5 bases). Germline CDR1 SGDLS, CDR2 YYNGEE. There are 14 residues in the CDR3. Trimming took off 2 bases at V and 1 base at J, with 9 bases between the two ends. The CDR3 sequence is CASSVEGRNTEAFF. CDR3 nucleotide sequence: TGTGCCAGCAGCGTGGAGGGGCGGAACACTGAAGCTTTCTTT.

A remark on this clone: At one end, the junction sequence differs from germline, possibly due to a read error. This chain's CDR3 is CSVLLVGPVF. CDR3 DNA sequence: TGCAGCGTTTTGTTGGTAGGCCCTGTCTTC. The chain is built from TRBV29-1 and TRBJ2-1; D remains ambiguous. The CDR3 spans 10 residues. Germline V gene lookup returns CDR1 SQVTM and CDR2 ANQGSEA.

There are a few counts of this clone. The V call is TRBV7-2, the J call TRBJ1-1; a possible D gene is TRBD1 (6 bases). Looked up from germline, CDR1 is SGHTA and CDR2 is FQGNSA. Deletions cut 5 bases from V and 3 bases from J, with 13 bases between. The CDR3 is 14 amino acids. The CDR3 DNA sequence: TGTGCCAGCAGCGGGACACCTCGGGACACTGAAGCTTTCTTT. Translated, it gives CASSGTPRDTEAFF.

The chain combines TRBV7-9 with TRBJ2-1; a possible D gene is TRBD2 (7 bases). The CDR3 spans 15 residues. Per germline, CDR1 SEHNR and CDR2 FQNEAQ (reference sequence). V was cut by 10 bases and J by 0 bases, with 16 bases left in between. CDR3 residues: CATGGRMSSYNEQFF. In DNA, the CDR3 is TGTGCCACCGGGGGGCGGATGAGCTCCTACAATGAGCAGTTCTTC. Together with reference TRBV7-9 and TRBJ2-1, the CDR3 gives the full variable domain: DTGVSQNPRHKITKRGQNVTFRCDPISEHNRLYWYRQTLGQGPEFLTYFQNEAQLEKSRLLSDRFSAERPKGSFSTLEIQRTEQGDSAMYLCATGGRMSSYNEQFFGPGTRLTVL.

This clone was recorded a few times. This chain links TRBV5-4 with TRBJ2-3; 7 bases map to TRBD1. This CDR3 region has 14 residues. In germline, CDR1 is SGHNT, CDR2 YYREEE (reference sequence). V shed 4 bases, J shed 4 bases, and the junction held 6 bases outside the gene matches. The CDR3 loop reads CASSVQGLSDTQYF. The CDR3 coding sequence is TGTGCCAGCAGCGTACAGGGGTTGTCAGATACGCAGTATTTT. Full variable domain (rest looked up from reference TRBV5-4 and TRBJ2-3): ETGVTQSPTHLIKTRGQQVTLRCSSQSGHNTVSWYQQALGQGPQFIFQYYREEENGRGNFPPRFSGLQFPNYSSELNVNALELDDSALYLCASSVQGLSDTQYFGPGTRLTVL.

The chain couples TRBV7-9 to TRBJ1-4; 8 bases map to TRBD1. Germline trimming cut 5 bases from V and 8 bases from J; bases unmatched to any gene: 10. Germline-derived CDR1 and CDR2 are SEHNR and FQNEAQ (reference sequence). This CDR3 has 15 residues. CDR3 nucleotide sequence: TGTGCCAGCAGCCGTTCGACAGGGGAGGAAGAAAAACTGTTTTTT. It encodes CASSRSTGEEEKLFF.

The V and J genes are TRBV9 and TRBJ2-7; D perhaps matches TRBD2 (5 bases). Trimming left V 0 bases short and J 0 bases short, with 10 bases between. Looked up from germline, CDR1 is SGDLS and CDR2 is YYNGEE. The CDR3 has 15 residues. CDR3 coding DNA: TGTGCCAGCAGCGTAGGGACGGGGTTCTCCTACGAGCAGTACTTC. This translates into CASSVGTGFSYEQYF.

V and J are TRBV7-9 and TRBJ2-7, with TRBD2 identical over 13 bases. The V gene end was trimmed by 2 bases and the J gene end by 7 bases; junction bases not matched to a gene: 5. The CDR3 totals 15 residues. The germline CDR1 and CDR2 sequences are SEHNR and FQNEAQ (reference sequence). CDR3 sequence reads: CASSLRLAGGVEQYF. In nucleotides, the CDR3 is TGTGCCAGCAGCTTAAGACTAGCGGGAGGAGTGGAGCAGTACTTC.

V usage is TRBV7-9 and J usage is TRBJ1-1; D gene uncertain. This CDR3 has 12 residues. V lost 5 bases to trimming and J lost 7 bases, with 11 bases between them. The germline CDR1 and CDR2 sequences are SEHNR and FQNEAQ (reference sequence). The CDR3 DNA reads as TGTGCCAGCAGCCCCCCTCGGGATGAAGCTTTCTTT. Its protein product is CASSPPRDEAFF.

This rearrangement joins TRBV27 to TRBJ2-7, with 11 bases matching TRBD2. Trimming at V came to 6 bases and at J to 0 bases, leaving 16 bases not matched to a gene. CDR1 MNHEY and CDR2 SMNVEV come from the germline V gene (reference sequence). This CDR3 has 19 residues. The CDR3 DNA reads as TGTGCCAGCAGACTGGGGCGACTAGCGGGACTAAGGAGCTCCTACGAGCAGTACTTC. Protein: CASRLGRLAGLRSSYEQYF.

On this clone: The sample carries other DNA sequences with the same CDR3. The chain combines TRBV5-4 with TRBJ2-5; D is unresolved. V dropped 0 bases and J dropped 5 bases, with 14 bases sitting between them. Germline V CDR1 and CDR2: SGHNT, YYREEE (reference sequence). The CDR3 totals 15 residues. The CDR3 bases are TGTGCCAGCAGCTTGGCTGGCGGCCCTGGGGAGACCCAGTACTTC. Encoded protein: CASSLAGGPGETQYF.

V and J are TRBV2 and TRBJ1-2; TRBD1 is a possible D gene (6 bases). V lost 7 bases and J 8 bases, leaving 14 bases between the germline ends. The V gene's germline CDR1 is SNHLY and CDR2 FYNNEI. CDR3 length: 12 amino acids. The CDR3 DNA reads as TGTGCCAGCAAGCGGGACATTGACGGCTACACCTTC. It specifies CASKRDIDGYTF.

V usage is TRBV6-6 and J usage is TRBJ2-3, with 7 bases matching TRBD2. The CDR3 covers 15 residues. Trimming removed 6 bases from V and 0 bases from J; junction bases left unmatched: 6. Germline V gene lookup returns CDR1 MNHNY and CDR2 SVGAGI (reference sequence). CDR3 nucleotide sequence: TGTGCCAGCAGAACAGCGGGACTAAGCACAGATACGCAGTATTTT. Translated: CASRTAGLSTDTQYF.

The J gene is TRBJ1-2, the V gene TRBV5-4; tentative D call: TRBD1 (6 bases). CDR1 SGHNT and CDR2 YYREEE come from the germline V gene (reference sequence). The CDR3 spans 15 residues. Between the trimmed V and J ends, which lost 3 bases and 0 bases, there was a span of 12 bases. The CDR3 here is CASSSKTGANYGYTF. For the CDR3, the DNA is TGTGCCAGCAGCTCGAAGACAGGCGCTAACTATGGCTACACCTTC.

This clone was detected a few times. Other DNA sequences in this sample translate to the same CDR3. This chain connects TRBV18 to TRBJ2-1; 8 nucleotides agree with TRBD1. V trimming: 3 bases; J trimming: 1 base; junction bases outside the gene matches: 2. The germline V gene has CDR1 KGHSH and CDR2 LQKENI. CDR3 length equals 15 residues. Here the CDR3 reads CASSPGTGSYNEQFF. Here the CDR3 DNA reads TGTGCCAGCTCACCGGGGACAGGTTCCTACAATGAGCAGTTCTTC.

The chain recombines TRBV28 with TRBJ1-1; D is perhaps TRBD1 (6 bases). Between the trimmed V and J ends, which lost 4 bases and 7 bases, there was a span of 22 bases. Per germline, CDR1 MDHEN and CDR2 SYDVKM. This CDR3 spans 16 amino acids. The chain's CDR3 is CASSSLTTGRAGEAFF. The CDR3 bases are TGTGCCAGCAGTTCTCTAACGACAGGCCGAGCGGGTGAAGCTTTCTTT.

This clone was observed a few times. The genes are TRBV7-9 and TRBJ1-2, with a weak D call TRBD1 (5 bases). The germline CDR1 and CDR2 sequences are SEHNR and FQNEAQ (reference sequence). This CDR3 region has 14 residues. V lost 3 bases and J lost 2, with 10 bases in between. CDR3 DNA sequence: TGTGCCAGCAGCTTTGGGGGAGCCAACTATGGCTACACCTTC. As protein: CASSFGGANYGYTF.

The chain recombines TRBV29-1 with TRBJ1-1; D gene unclear. The CDR3 has 13 residues. Germline V lookup: CDR1 SQVTM, CDR2 ANQGSEA. V lost 4 bases and J lost 0, with 9 bases in between. The CDR3 here is CSVAQSMNTEAFF. CDR3 nucleotides: TGCAGCGTTGCCCAGAGCATGAACACTGAAGCTTTCTTT.